The sequence of this T cell receptor beta chain was determined in a study of CXCR3-negative and CXCR3-positive naive CD8 T cells. Study summary: Roughly 140 million TRB reads were obtained in total, which works out to about 1.5 +/- 0.3 million per library.

By frequency, this clonotype is medium-sized. The antigen is unknown. The libraries of TRB cDNA were constructed through 5' RACE using UMI labels. From the 5' RACE reads, TCRdb lists one entry per CDR3 protein and no DNA. The sample totals about 5,300 distinct CDR3 sequences. This CDR3 has 17 amino acids. The germline V gene encodes CDR1 LGHNA and CDR2 YSLEER. Study-level points and caveats: In CXCR3-positive naive cells, the TRB CDR3s were more hydrophobic than in CXCR3-negative naive cells.

Cells that were CD45RO-CCR7+CD27+CD95- constituted naive CD8+ T cells. The clonotype comes from a human donor in good health. Some clones in this sample may be carry-over from other donors' samples. Input material: naive CXCR3+ CD8+ T cells from blood. Noted subset: CD45RO-CCR7+CD27+CD95- naive CD8+ T cells expressing CXCR3 (TNR3+). This rearrangement joins TRBV4-3 to TRBJ2-7; the TCRdb call, TRBD2, lacks DNA for checking. CDR3 sequence: CASSQDKGLIDSYEQYF.